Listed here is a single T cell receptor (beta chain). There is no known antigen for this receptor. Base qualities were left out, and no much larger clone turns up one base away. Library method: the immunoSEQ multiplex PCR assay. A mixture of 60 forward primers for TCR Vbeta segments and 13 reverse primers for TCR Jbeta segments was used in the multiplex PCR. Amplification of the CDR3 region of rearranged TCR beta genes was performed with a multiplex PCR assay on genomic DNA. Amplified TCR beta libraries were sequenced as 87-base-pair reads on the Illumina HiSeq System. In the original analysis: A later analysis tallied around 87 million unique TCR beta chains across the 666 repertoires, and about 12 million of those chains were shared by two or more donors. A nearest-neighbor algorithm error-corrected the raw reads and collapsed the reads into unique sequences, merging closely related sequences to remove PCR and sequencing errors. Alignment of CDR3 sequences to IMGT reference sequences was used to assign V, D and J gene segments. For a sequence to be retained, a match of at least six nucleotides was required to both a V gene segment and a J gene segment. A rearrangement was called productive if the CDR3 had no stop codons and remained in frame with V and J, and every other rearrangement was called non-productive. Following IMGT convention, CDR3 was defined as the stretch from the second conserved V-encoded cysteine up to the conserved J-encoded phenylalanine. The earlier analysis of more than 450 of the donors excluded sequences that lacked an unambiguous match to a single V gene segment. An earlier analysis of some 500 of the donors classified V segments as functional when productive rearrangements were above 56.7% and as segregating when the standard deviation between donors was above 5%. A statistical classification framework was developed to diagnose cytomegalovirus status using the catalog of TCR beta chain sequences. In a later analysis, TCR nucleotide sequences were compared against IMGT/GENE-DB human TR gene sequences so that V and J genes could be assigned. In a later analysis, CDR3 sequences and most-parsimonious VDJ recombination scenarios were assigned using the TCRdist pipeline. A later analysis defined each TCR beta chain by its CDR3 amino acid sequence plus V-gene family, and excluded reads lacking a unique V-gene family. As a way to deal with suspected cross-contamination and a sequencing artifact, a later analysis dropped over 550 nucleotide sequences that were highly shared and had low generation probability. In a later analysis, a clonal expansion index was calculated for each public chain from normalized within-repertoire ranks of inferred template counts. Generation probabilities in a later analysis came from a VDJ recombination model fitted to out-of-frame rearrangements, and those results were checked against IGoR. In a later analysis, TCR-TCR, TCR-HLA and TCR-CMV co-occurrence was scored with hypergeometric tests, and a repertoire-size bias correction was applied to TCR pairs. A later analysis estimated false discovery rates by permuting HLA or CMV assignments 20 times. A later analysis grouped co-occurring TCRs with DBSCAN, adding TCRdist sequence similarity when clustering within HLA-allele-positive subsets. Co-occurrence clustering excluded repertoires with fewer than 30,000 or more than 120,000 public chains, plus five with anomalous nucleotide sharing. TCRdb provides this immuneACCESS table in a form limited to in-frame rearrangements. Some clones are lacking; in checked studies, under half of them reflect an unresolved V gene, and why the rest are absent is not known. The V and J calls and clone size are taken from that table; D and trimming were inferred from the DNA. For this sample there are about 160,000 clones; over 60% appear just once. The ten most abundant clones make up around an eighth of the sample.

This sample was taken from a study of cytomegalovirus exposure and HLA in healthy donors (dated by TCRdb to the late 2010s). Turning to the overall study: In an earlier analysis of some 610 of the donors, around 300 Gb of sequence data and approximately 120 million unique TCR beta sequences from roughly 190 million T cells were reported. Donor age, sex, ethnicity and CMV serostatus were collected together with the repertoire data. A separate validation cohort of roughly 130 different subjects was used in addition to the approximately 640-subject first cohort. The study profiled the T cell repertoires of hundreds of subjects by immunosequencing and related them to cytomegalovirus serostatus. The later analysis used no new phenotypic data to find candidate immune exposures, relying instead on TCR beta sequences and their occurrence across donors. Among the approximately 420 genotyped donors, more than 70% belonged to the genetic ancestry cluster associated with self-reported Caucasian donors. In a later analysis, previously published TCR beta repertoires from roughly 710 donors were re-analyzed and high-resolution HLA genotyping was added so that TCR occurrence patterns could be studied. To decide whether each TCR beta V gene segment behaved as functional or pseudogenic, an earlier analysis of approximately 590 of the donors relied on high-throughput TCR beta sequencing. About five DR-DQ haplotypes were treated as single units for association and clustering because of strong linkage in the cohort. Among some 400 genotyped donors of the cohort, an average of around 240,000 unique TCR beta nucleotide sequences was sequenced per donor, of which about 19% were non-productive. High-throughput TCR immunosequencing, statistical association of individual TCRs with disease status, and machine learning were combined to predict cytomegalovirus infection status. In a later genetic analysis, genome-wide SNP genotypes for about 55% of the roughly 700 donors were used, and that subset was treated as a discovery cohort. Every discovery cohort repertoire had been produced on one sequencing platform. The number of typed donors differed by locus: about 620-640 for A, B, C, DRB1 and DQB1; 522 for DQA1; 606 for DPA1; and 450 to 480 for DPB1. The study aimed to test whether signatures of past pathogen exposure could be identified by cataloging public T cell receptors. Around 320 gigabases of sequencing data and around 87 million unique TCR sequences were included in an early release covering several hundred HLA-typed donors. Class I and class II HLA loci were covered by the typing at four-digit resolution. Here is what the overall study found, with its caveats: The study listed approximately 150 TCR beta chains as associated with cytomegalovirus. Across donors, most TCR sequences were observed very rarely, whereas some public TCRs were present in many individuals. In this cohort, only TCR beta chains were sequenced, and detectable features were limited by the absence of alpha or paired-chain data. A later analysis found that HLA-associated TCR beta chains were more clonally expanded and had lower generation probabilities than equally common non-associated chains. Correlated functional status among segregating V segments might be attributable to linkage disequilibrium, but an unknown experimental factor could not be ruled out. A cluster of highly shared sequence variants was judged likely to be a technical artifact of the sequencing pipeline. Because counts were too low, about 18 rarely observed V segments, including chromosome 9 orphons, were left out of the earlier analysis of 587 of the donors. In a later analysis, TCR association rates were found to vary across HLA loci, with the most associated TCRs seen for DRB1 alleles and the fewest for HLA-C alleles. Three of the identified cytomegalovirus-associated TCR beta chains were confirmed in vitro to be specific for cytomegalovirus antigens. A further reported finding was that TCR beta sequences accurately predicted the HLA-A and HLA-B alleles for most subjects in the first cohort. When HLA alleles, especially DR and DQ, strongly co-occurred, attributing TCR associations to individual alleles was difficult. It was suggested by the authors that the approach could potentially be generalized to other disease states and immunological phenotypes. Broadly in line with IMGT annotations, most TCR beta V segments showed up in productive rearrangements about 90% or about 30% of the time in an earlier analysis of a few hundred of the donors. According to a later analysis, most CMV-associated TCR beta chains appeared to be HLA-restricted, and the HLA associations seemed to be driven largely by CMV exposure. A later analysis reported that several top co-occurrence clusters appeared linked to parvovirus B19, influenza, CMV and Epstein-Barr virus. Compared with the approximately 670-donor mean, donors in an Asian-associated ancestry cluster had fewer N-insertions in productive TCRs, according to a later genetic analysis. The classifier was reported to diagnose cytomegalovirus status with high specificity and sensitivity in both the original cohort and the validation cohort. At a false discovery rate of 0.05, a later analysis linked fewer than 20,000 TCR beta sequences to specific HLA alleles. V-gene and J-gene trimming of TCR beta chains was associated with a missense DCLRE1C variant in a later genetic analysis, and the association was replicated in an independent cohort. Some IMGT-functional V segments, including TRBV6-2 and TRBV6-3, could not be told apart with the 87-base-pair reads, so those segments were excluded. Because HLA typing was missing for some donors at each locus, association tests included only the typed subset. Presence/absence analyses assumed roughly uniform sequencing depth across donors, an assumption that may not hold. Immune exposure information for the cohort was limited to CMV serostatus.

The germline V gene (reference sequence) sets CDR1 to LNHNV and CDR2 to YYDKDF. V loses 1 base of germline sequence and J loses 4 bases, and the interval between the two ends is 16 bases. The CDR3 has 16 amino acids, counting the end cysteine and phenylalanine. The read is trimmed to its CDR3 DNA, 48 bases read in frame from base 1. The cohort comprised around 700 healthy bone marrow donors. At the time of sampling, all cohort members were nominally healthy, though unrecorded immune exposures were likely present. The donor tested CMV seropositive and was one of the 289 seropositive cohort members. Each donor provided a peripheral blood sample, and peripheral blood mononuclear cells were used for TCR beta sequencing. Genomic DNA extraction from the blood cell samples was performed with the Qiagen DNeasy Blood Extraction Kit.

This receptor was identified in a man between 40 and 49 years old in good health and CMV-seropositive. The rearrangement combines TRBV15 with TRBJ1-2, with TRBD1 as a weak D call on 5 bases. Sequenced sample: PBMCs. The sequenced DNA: TGTGCCACCAGCAGAGGATTTGGGGGGGAGGGCTATGGCTACACCTTC. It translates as CATSRGFGGEGYGYTF.